This TCR beta chain was profiled in a study of response to subunit inactivated influenza vaccine. TCRdb re-called the RT-PCR reads through MiXCR, storing one row per CDR3 protein. The table has 170,000 or so distinct CDR3 sequences, roughly 10% seen once. The ends were cut back, 3 bases at V and 0 bases at J, with 9 bases in the middle. This CDR3 region has 15 residues. This TCR was sampled from a man aged 50 to 75 who received an inactivated influenza vaccine. The rearrangement joins TRBV12-3 or TRBV12-4 to TRBJ2-1; no firm D call. The sequencing used CD8+ T cells sorted from PBMCs, collected less than 30 months after vaccination. The CDR3 coding sequence is TGTGCCAGCAGTTTTCCAGTTAGCTCCTACAATGAGCAGTTCTTC. Translation gives CASSFPVSSYNEQFF.